The clone carrying this T cell receptor (beta chain) was observed a few times. The antigen remains undetermined. The data originate from a study of T-cell memory formation after mild COVID-19. Employing constant-segment primers, 5'RACE generated TCR alpha and TCR beta cDNA libraries bearing sample barcodes and UMIs. One entry per CDR3 protein, called by TCRdb with MiXCR from the 5' RACE reads. The data show roughly 86,000 distinct CDR3 sequences, about 12% seen once. CDR3 length: 15 residues. The germline gives CDR1 SGDLS, CDR2 YYNGEE. Between the trimmed V and J ends, which lost 4 bases and 7 bases, there was a span of 19 bases. Study results and caveats: The study found balanced CD4/CD8 in clones contracting day 15 to 85 and a CD4+ lean in later expanders.

J is TRBJ2-3 and V is TRBV9; D gene unclear. This TCR derives from an adult woman who had mild COVID-19 (a few samples of this study predate the infection). Cell type and time point are not known. The sequenced sample consisted of PBMCs or a T cell subset sorted from them (not recorded which). This CDR3 is CASSPQENYPNTQYF. In DNA form, the CDR3 reads TGTGCCAGCAGCCCTCAGGAGAACTATCCTAATACGCAGTATTTT.